The entry below gives a single T cell receptor beta chain sequence along with its context. These data come from a study of technical replicates of blood from a few donors. Libraries were prepared by immunoSEQ multiplex PCR; TCRdb keeps only in-frame clonotypes and omits some of them. The table has under 75,000 clones, around 87% seen once. Germline lookup yields CDR1 MRHNA and CDR2 SNTAGT. The CDR3 has 14 residues. The ends lost 6 bases at V and 4 bases at J; junction bases unmatched: 5. This chain joins TRBV6-4 and TRBJ2-2, with 7 bases lining up with TRBD2. The sequence derives from a human donor in good health. Some clones in this sample may be carry-over from other donors' samples. What was sequenced was PBMCs. In DNA, the CDR3 is TGTGCCAGCAGCGTAAGCGGGACCACCGGGGAGCTGTTTTTT. It codes for CASSVSGTTGELFF.